This T cell receptor (beta chain) was captured in a study of cytomegalovirus exposure and HLA in healthy donors (TCRdb year 2017). Describing the broader study: According to an earlier analysis of 550 to 750 of the donors, 200 million or so T cells yielded 120 million or so unique TCR beta sequences and 276 Gb of sequence data. About 310 gigabases of sequencing data and 78 million or so unique TCR sequences were included in an early release covering 500 to 750 HLA-typed donors. Of the 350 to 450 genotyped donors, 65% to 90% fell in the genetic ancestry cluster associated with self-reported Caucasian donors. The study aimed to test whether signatures of past pathogen exposure could be identified by cataloging public T cell receptors. Using immunosequencing, the study profiled T cell repertoires from about 610 subjects and related those repertoires to cytomegalovirus serostatus. Along with the approximately 620-subject first cohort, a separate validation cohort of over a hundred different subjects was used. To predict cytomegalovirus infection status, the study brought together high-throughput TCR immunosequencing, statistical association of individual TCRs with disease status, and machine learning. A later analysis re-analyzed previously published TCR beta repertoires from hundreds of donors and added high-resolution HLA genotyping to study TCR occurrence patterns. Rather than drawing on any new phenotypic data, the later analysis identified candidate immune exposures from TCR beta sequences and the way those sequences occurred across donors. In an earlier analysis of roughly 540 of the donors, high-throughput TCR beta sequencing was used to judge whether each TCR beta V gene segment behaved as functional or pseudogenic. Donor age, sex, ethnicity and CMV serostatus were compiled alongside the repertoire data. In a later genetic analysis, genome-wide SNP genotypes for about 55% of the 666 donors were used, and that subset was treated as a discovery cohort. All discovery cohort repertoires had been generated using a single sequencing platform. HLA typing included class I and class II loci at four-digit resolution. The number of donors typed differed by locus, with 629-630 for A, B, C, DRB1 and DQB1, around 500 for DQA1, 600 to 610 for DPA1, and roughly 450 for DPB1. A handful of DR-DQ haplotypes were handled as single units for association and clustering because linkage in the cohort was strong. Among 300 to 500 genotyped donors of the cohort, an average of about 220,000 unique TCR beta nucleotide sequences was sequenced per donor, of which 15% to 20% were non-productive.

The library was obtained by the immunoSEQ multiplex PCR assay. The multiplex PCR relied on a mix of 60 forward primers for TCR Vbeta segments and 13 reverse primers for TCR Jbeta segments. The CDR3 region of rearranged TCR beta genes was amplified from genomic DNA by a multiplex PCR assay. Amplified TCR beta libraries were sequenced as 87-base-pair reads on the Illumina HiSeq System. As for how the authors treated the data: Across the 700 or so repertoires, a later analysis counted 80 million or so unique TCR beta chains, 8.5 million to 12 million of which were shared by at least two donors. To remove PCR and sequencing errors, raw reads were error-corrected and collapsed into unique sequences using a nearest-neighbor algorithm that merged closely related sequences. V, D and J gene segments were assigned by aligning CDR3 sequences to IMGT reference sequences. Each retained sequence needed at least a six-nucleotide match to both a V gene segment and a J gene segment. A rearrangement counted as productive if the CDR3 had no stop codons and remained in frame with V and J, and every other rearrangement counted as non-productive. Following IMGT convention, CDR3 was defined as the stretch from the second conserved V-encoded cysteine to the conserved J-encoded phenylalanine. The earlier analysis of more than 450 of the donors excluded sequences that lacked an unambiguous match to a single V gene segment. In an earlier analysis of around 590 of the donors, a V segment was called functional when productive rearrangements were above 56.7%, and segregating when the standard deviation between donors exceeded 5%. A statistical classification framework was built for diagnosing cytomegalovirus status from the catalog of TCR beta chain sequences. In a later analysis, TCR nucleotide sequences were compared against IMGT/GENE-DB human TR gene sequences so that V and J genes could be assigned. The TCRdist pipeline was used in a later analysis to assign CDR3 sequences and most-parsimonious VDJ recombination scenarios. In a later analysis, each TCR beta chain was defined by its CDR3 amino acid sequence together with its V-gene family, and reads lacking a unique V-gene family were excluded. To address suspected cross-contamination and a sequencing artifact, a later analysis removed around 590 highly shared, low-generation-probability nucleotide sequences. A later analysis calculated a clonal expansion index for each public chain from normalized within-repertoire ranks of inferred template counts. Generation probabilities in a later analysis came from a VDJ recombination model fitted to out-of-frame rearrangements, and those results were checked against IGoR. A later analysis scored TCR-TCR, TCR-HLA and TCR-CMV co-occurrence with hypergeometric tests, applying a repertoire-size bias correction to TCR pairs. To estimate false discovery rates, a later analysis permuted the HLA or CMV assignments 20 times. A later analysis grouped co-occurring TCRs with DBSCAN, adding TCRdist sequence similarity when clustering within HLA-allele-positive subsets. Repertoires with fewer than 30,000 or more than 120,000 public chains were left out of co-occurrence clustering, as were five repertoires with anomalous nucleotide sharing. TCRdb limited this immuneACCESS table to in-frame rearrangements with V and J called. A share of clones is missing; checked studies link under half to unresolved V genes, and the rest is unexplained. V and J calls plus clone size are reproduced from that table; the DNA served to infer D and trimming. A total of around 67,000 clones appear in this sample, approximately 74% of them only once. About a fifth of the sample belongs to the ten largest clones.

The paper as a whole reports these results and caveats: In vitro tests confirmed that a few of the cytomegalovirus-associated TCR beta chains recognize cytomegalovirus antigens. In a later analysis, the rate of TCR association differed among HLA loci, with DRB1 alleles having the most associated TCRs and HLA-C alleles having the fewest. Linkage disequilibrium might explain the correlated functional status among segregating V segments, but an unknown experimental factor could not be excluded. A later genetic analysis associated a missense DCLRE1C variant with V-gene and J-gene trimming of TCR beta chains, and an independent cohort replicated the association. Over 15 rarely observed V segments, including chromosome 9 orphons, were excluded from the earlier analysis of 550 to 700 of the donors because counts were too low. A group of highly shared sequence variants was considered likely to be a technical artifact of the sequencing pipeline. The classifier was reported to diagnose cytomegalovirus status with high specificity and sensitivity in both the original cohort and the validation cohort. A further reported finding was that TCR beta sequences accurately predicted the HLA-A and HLA-B alleles for most subjects in the first cohort. Because the 87-base-pair reads could not distinguish some IMGT-functional V segments, including TRBV6-2 and TRBV6-3, those segments were excluded. Only TCR beta chains were sequenced in this cohort, and the absence of alpha or paired-chain data limited detectable features. A later analysis found that HLA-associated TCR beta chains were more clonally expanded and had lower generation probabilities than equally common non-associated chains. In a later analysis, most CMV-associated TCR beta chains were found to appear HLA-restricted, with HLA associations seemingly driven largely by CMV exposure. For the cohort, immune exposure information was limited to CMV serostatus. According to a later genetic analysis, donors in an Asian-associated ancestry cluster had fewer N-insertions in productive TCRs than the approximately 710-donor mean. When HLA alleles, especially DR and DQ, strongly co-occurred, TCR associations were difficult to assign to individual alleles. The authors suggested that the approach could potentially be generalized to other disease states and immunological phenotypes. A total of fewer than 200 TCR beta chains were listed by the study as associated with cytomegalovirus. The presence/absence analyses assumed that sequencing depth was roughly uniform across donors, and that assumption may not be true. In an earlier analysis of several hundred of the donors, most TCR beta V segments were observed in productive rearrangements about 87% or about 30% of the time, broadly matching IMGT annotations. Because HLA typing was unavailable for some donors at each locus, only the typed subset was used in association tests. In a later analysis, around 17,000 TCR beta sequences were associated with specific HLA alleles at a false discovery rate of 0.05. Across donors, most TCR sequences were observed very rarely, whereas some public TCRs were present in many individuals. Several of the top co-occurrence clusters appeared to be linked to parvovirus B19, influenza, CMV and Epstein-Barr virus, according to a later analysis.

In total, fewer than 750 healthy bone marrow donors made up the cohort. All cohort members were sampled while nominally healthy, although unrecorded immune exposures were likely present. The donor was CMV seropositive and belonged to the group of more than 250 seropositive cohort members. Every donor gave a peripheral blood sample, and the peripheral blood mononuclear cells from that sample were used for TCR beta sequencing. Genomic DNA was extracted from the blood cell samples with the Qiagen DNeasy Blood Extraction Kit. V gives up 2 bases and J gives up 4 bases, and the segment between their germline ends measures 13 bases. Sequences SGHNT (CDR1) and YYREEE (CDR2) are obtained from the germline V gene (reference sequence). The CDR3 goes from the cysteine to the phenylalanine over 14 residues. Left in the record is the CDR3 DNA by itself, 42 bases read in frame from the first base. For this clone: Its antigen remains unidentified. No much larger clone is present one base from it, and per-base qualities are unavailable.

The chain couples TRBV5-4 to TRBJ2-7, and possibly TRBD2, on 6 matching bases. The sequenced sample was PBMCs. The source is a woman in her twenties or thirties in good health and CMV-seropositive. The CDR3 corresponds to CASSFGSGTYEQYF. The DNA sequence is as follows: TGTGCCAGCAGCTTCGGGAGCGGTACTTACGAGCAGTACTTC.